The 14 T cell receptor beta chains below were found in one sample sequenced in a study of blood T cell repertoires in COVID-19. The data were produced by immunoSEQ multiplex PCR, yet TCRdb's version contains in-frame clones alone and is incomplete. The sample includes about 190,000 clones, about 77% of them seen just once. Material for sequencing was peripheral blood. The receptors were sampled from a woman of 80 years or more with active or convalescent COVID-19.

J is TRBJ1-1 and V is TRBV9; the D is unclear. The germline V gene encodes CDR1 SGDLS and CDR2 YYNGEE. The CDR3 contains 15 residues. V was pared by 4 bases and J by 8 bases, with 21 bases between. CDR3 coding DNA: TGTGCCAGCAGCACAGTTCCCAAGGGAGGCCAAGAAGCTTTCTTT. Encoded protein: CASSTVPKGGQEAFF.

V usage is TRBV29-1 and J usage is TRBJ2-3, with 7 bases identical to TRBD2. The CDR3 runs 14 residues. Germline CDR1 and CDR2: SQVTM and ANQGSEA. V dropped 2 bases and J dropped 3; count of bases not matched to a gene: 5. Written as DNA, the CDR3 is TGCAGCGTTGAACCAGCGGGGCTGACAGATACGCAGTATTTT. This encodes CSVEPAGLTDTQYF.

The V call is TRBV5-1, the J call TRBJ2-1, with a tentative D call TRBD2 (6 bases). V lost 2 bases to trimming and J lost 4 bases, with 13 bases between them. The germline V gene encodes CDR1 SGHRS and CDR2 YFSETQ. There are 15 residues in the CDR3. Written as DNA, the CDR3 is TGCGCCAGCAGCTTCCGGGACTCCCTGTACAATGAGCAGTTCTTC. It translates to CASSFRDSLYNEQFF.

The rearrangement links TRBV25-1 to TRBJ2-5; 8 positions match TRBD2. This CDR3 is built from 13 residues. The V gene end was trimmed by 8 bases and the J gene end by 7 bases; junction bases not matched to a gene: 9. Germline V CDR1 and CDR2: MGHDK, SYGVNS. The CDR3 protein is CASLRGGHGTQYF. For the CDR3, the DNA is TGTGCCAGCTTACGGGGGGGCCATGGGACCCAGTACTTC.

The chain has TRBV29-1 and TRBJ2-3; D perhaps matches TRBD2 (5 bases). Germline V lookup: CDR1 SQVTM, CDR2 ANQGSEA. V shed 0 bases and J shed 2 bases, with 15 bases lying between them. There are 16 residues in the CDR3. The chain's CDR3 is CSVEELTFRDTDTQYF. The CDR3 region has the DNA TGCAGCGTTGAAGAGCTCACTTTTCGGGACACAGATACGCAGTATTTT.

This chain connects TRBV29-1 to TRBJ2-4; D possibly corresponds to TRBD1 (6 bases). Trimming pared 6 bases from V and 0 bases from J, leaving 12 bases between. The CDR3 consists of 14 residues. Germline V gives CDR1 SQVTM, CDR2 ANQGSEA. The CDR3 reads CSVSQGSAKNIQYF. The CDR3 bases are TGCAGCGTGTCACAGGGTTCAGCCAAAAACATTCAGTACTTC.

The chain links TRBV3-1 (or the pseudogene TRBV3-2) to TRBJ1-2; unclear D gene. V was trimmed by 4 bases and J by 2 bases, leaving 11 bases between them. Germline loops: CDR1 LGHDT, CDR2 YNNKEL (reference sequence). This CDR3 spans 14 amino acids. The CDR3 loop is CASSPMAGNYGYTF. For the CDR3, the DNA is TGTGCCAGCAGCCCCATGGCGGGGAACTATGGCTACACCTTC.

V is TRBV4-2 and J is TRBJ1-2, with D perhaps TRBD1 (5 bases). Germline V gene data show CDR1 as LGHNA and CDR2 as YNFKEQ. The length of the CDR3 is 15 residues. Trimming pared 4 bases from V and 3 bases from J, leaving 15 bases between. The CDR3 coding sequence is TGTGCCAGCAGCCCACAGGCGGAGGGGTACTATGGCTACACCTTC. This codes for CASSPQAEGYYGYTF.

The chain combines TRBV4-1 with TRBJ1-4, with TRBD1 matching over 9 bases. Germline-derived CDR1 and CDR2 are MGHRA and YSYEKL. Trimming removed 3 bases from V and 6 bases from J; junction bases left unmatched: 5. The length of the CDR3 is 15 residues. DNA of the CDR3: TGCGCCAGCAGCCAGCCGGACAGGGGATATGAAAAACTGTTTTTT. This codes for CASSQPDRGYEKLFF.

The rearrangement joins TRBV19 to TRBJ2-1; 7 bases agree with TRBD2. CDR1 is LNHDA and CDR2 is SQIVND in the germline V gene (reference sequence). The CDR3 contains 16 residues. V lost 7 bases, J lost 0 bases, and 9 bases stayed unmatched. The CDR3 bases are TGTGCCAGTACCCTGGGAGGGGCCCGCTCCTACAATGAGCAGTTCTTC. It translates to CASTLGGARSYNEQFF.

The rearrangement joins TRBV2 to TRBJ2-1, with a tentative D call TRBD1 (6 bases). V dropped 2 bases and J dropped 0 bases, with 8 bases sitting between them. The CDR3 runs 15 residues. Germline values: CDR1 SNHLY, CDR2 FYNNEI. CDR3 DNA: TGTGCCAGCAGTGAACAGGGGAGCTCCTACAATGAGCAGTTCTTC. This sequence encodes CASSEQGSSYNEQFF.

This clone has a single count. The chain joins TRBV27 to TRBJ2-1; no clear D gene. The germline V gene encodes CDR1 MNHEY and CDR2 SMNVEV (reference sequence). The CDR3 length is 13 residues. V lost 1 base to trimming and J lost 5 bases, with 6 bases between them. The CDR3 spells CASSLFRDNEQFF. DNA of the CDR3: TGTGCCAGCAGTTTATTTAGAGACAATGAGCAGTTCTTC.

The chain is built from TRBV5-4 and TRBJ2-3, with 7 positions matching TRBD2. V was clipped by 1 base and J by 0 bases; unmatched bases: 5. Germline CDR1 reads SGHNT; CDR2 reads YYREEE (reference sequence). The CDR3 consists of 16 residues. CDR3 residues: CASSLLTSASTDTQYF. CDR3 bases: TGTGCCAGCAGCTTGCTAACTAGCGCCAGCACAGATACGCAGTATTTT.

The chain employs TRBV7-6 and TRBJ2-5, with D possibly TRBD2 on 5 matching bases. Trimming removed 2 bases at V and 4 bases at J, with 14 bases between. The CDR3 extends over 15 amino acids. In germline, CDR1 is SGHVS, CDR2 FNYEAQ. The CDR3: CASSLLLGEGETQYF. The CDR3 DNA follows: TGTGCCAGCAGCTTATTATTGGGCGAGGGAGAGACCCAGTACTTC.